The 10 T cell receptor beta chains below come from one sample, sequenced in a study of T cell responses to AZD1222 COVID-19 vaccine. Produced via immunoSEQ multiplex PCR; TCRdb's table is partial and in-frame only. There are 110,000 or so clones in the sample; about 88% occur only once, and roughly a sixth lies in the top ten. The sequenced sample was peripheral blood, obtained on day 0 of AZD1222 vaccination. The receptors derive from an adult in good health.

This chain links TRBV7-6 with TRBJ1-6; D is possibly TRBD1 (5 bases). Germline CDR1 is SGHVS and CDR2 is FNYEAQ. This CDR3 has 13 residues. Trimming removed 5 bases from V and 11 bases from J, with 13 bases in between. CDR3 residues: CASSPGAIPPLHF. The CDR3 DNA follows: TGTGCCAGCAGCCCTGGGGCAATTCCACCCCTCCACTTT.

This chain joins TRBV5-1 and TRBJ2-3; 10 nucleotides match TRBD2. The V segment lost 4 bases and the J segment 3 bases; nucleotides outside the gene matches: 2. This CDR3 region has 14 residues. CDR1 is SGHRS and CDR2 is YFSETQ in the germline V gene. For the CDR3, the DNA is TGCGCCAGCAGCCAGCGGGAGGGTACAGATACGCAGTATTTT. Protein: CASSQREGTDTQYF.

V usage is TRBV12-3 or TRBV12-4 and J usage is TRBJ2-3; D remains ambiguous. CDR3 length equals 11 residues. The V end was cut by 3 bases, the J end by 8 bases, with 6 bases between. CDR3 DNA: TGTGCCAGCAGTTTTCCTGGTACGCAGTATTTT. It yields the protein CASSFPGTQYF.

Points on this clone: The junction departs from the called germline gene at one end, perhaps through a read error. This chain connects TRBV18 to TRBJ2-7, with TRBD1 matching over 7 bases. Germline CDR1 KGHSH, CDR2 LQKENI. The CDR3 consists of 13 residues. The CDR3 loop reads CASSPQGFNEQYF. CDR3 DNA: TGTGCCAGCTCCCCACAGGGGTTTAACGAGCAGTACTTC.

V and J are TRBV11-1 and TRBJ1-3; D gene uncertain. This CDR3 contains 11 residues. Germline V lookup: CDR1 SGHAT, CDR2 FQDESV (reference sequence). V was shortened by 5 bases and J by 8 bases, with 7 bases between the two germline ends. CDR3 amino acids: CASSAADTIYF. Written as DNA, the CDR3 is TGTGCCAGCAGCGCAGCGGACACCATATATTTT. Filled out from reference TRBV11-1 and TRBJ1-3, the complete variable domain reads EAEVAQSPRYKITEKSQAVAFWCDPISGHATLYWYRQILGQGPELLVQFQDESVVDDSQLPKDRFSAERLKGVDSTLKIQPAELGDSAMYLCASSAADTIYFGEGSWLTVV.

J is TRBJ2-7 and V is TRBV29-1; D assignment may be TRBD1 or TRBD2 (5 bases each). From germline, CDR1 is SQVTM and CDR2 ANQGSEA. V lost 5 bases and J lost 2, with 10 bases in between. The CDR3 consists of 12 residues. The CDR3 sequence: CSVSRDAYEQYF. DNA of the CDR3: TGCAGCGTTTCCCGGGACGCCTACGAGCAGTACTTC.

This chain uses TRBV7-2 with TRBJ2-7; no definite D call. Trimming left V 0 bases short and J 3 bases short, with 9 bases between. CDR3 size: 14 residues. CDR1 is SGHTA and CDR2 is FQGNSA in the germline V gene. CDR3 bases: TGTGCCAGCAGCTTAGCCCCCTTTCTCTACGAGCAGTACTTC. Its protein product is CASSLAPFLYEQYF.

The chain is built from TRBV5-3 and TRBJ1-5, with D hard to call. TRBV5-3 carries the ORF label, with uncertain function. The CDR3 runs to 12 residues. Trimming stripped 4 bases from V and 5 bases from J, with 7 bases between. The CDR3 nucleotides read TGTGCCAGAAGCACGGTAGATCAGCCCCAGCATTTT. The encoded protein is CARSTVDQPQHF.

Comment on this clone: Its ends do not fully match the called genes, so a read error is possible. J is TRBJ1-2 and V is TRBV9; D is undetermined. The CDR3 covers 12 residues. From germline, CDR1 is SGDLS and CDR2 YYNGEE. The chain's CDR3 is CASSAQPSVRDF. The CDR3 nucleotides read TGTGCCAGCAGCGCCCAACCGAGTGTTAGGGACTTC.

The CDR3 loop reads CAGSRDPGTEAFF. In DNA, the CDR3 is TGTGCCGGGAGCCGGGACCCGGGCACTGAAGCTTTCTTT. The chain recombines TRBV11-1 with TRBJ1-1; TRBD1 might be the D (5 bases). V was trimmed by 11 bases and J by 4 bases, leaving 17 bases between them. Germline lookup yields CDR1 SGHAT and CDR2 FQDESV (reference sequence). CDR3 length: 13 amino acids.